Below are 14 T cell receptor beta chains sequenced from a single sample in a study of T cell repertoires in cytomegalovirus infection. Antigen specificity for these receptors is unknown. A single record per CDR3 protein comes from TCRdb applying MiXCR to the reads. This table holds 370,000 or so distinct CDR3 sequences, roughly a third found once. The material sequenced was cultured PBMCs, taken from culture after CMV antigen stimulation. The receptors come from a human donor in good health (CMV status not recorded). Some clones in this sample may be carry-over from other donors' samples.

This chain uses TRBV4-3 with TRBJ1-6, with a weak D call TRBD1 (5 bases). The CDR3 spans 15 residues. Trimming stripped 0 bases from V and 8 bases from J, with 11 bases between. Germline loops: CDR1 LGHNA, CDR2 YSLEER. This chain's CDR3 is CASSQDTGVYSPLHF. CDR3 DNA sequence: TGCGCCAGCAGCCAAGATACAGGAGTATATTCACCCCTCCACTTT.

This clonotype has just a few counts. The chain recombines TRBV6-2 or TRBV6-3 with TRBJ2-7; D unclear. Trimming removed 6 bases from V and 3 bases from J, with 18 bases in between. The CDR3 is 15 residues long. Germline V lookup: CDR1 MNHEY, CDR2 SVGEGT. CDR3 coding DNA: TGTGCCAGCAGCCTTACTGGGCACGCAAACTACGAGCAGTACGTC. Amino acids: CASSLTGHANYEQYV.

This clonotype was counted between two and nine times. The chain couples TRBV2 to TRBJ1-5; D perhaps matches TRBD1 (5 bases). The V gene's germline CDR1 is SNHLY and CDR2 FYNNEI. This CDR3 has 14 residues. Trimming pared 7 bases from V and 4 bases from J, leaving 14 bases between. The CDR3 here is CASNRETANQPQHF. CDR3 coding DNA: TGTGCCAGCAACCGGGAGACAGCGAATCAGCCCCAGCATTTT. The full variable domain, with the rest looked up from reference TRBV2 and TRBJ1-5, is EPEVTQTPSHQVTQMGQEVILRCVPISNHLYFYWYRQILGQKVEFLVSFYNNEISEKSEIFDDQFSVERPDGSNFTLKIRSTKLEDSAMYFCASNRETANQPQHFGDGTRLSIL.

A few counts support this clonotype. The genes are TRBV7-2 and TRBJ2-5; 7 bases map to TRBD1. This CDR3 comprises 15 residues. CDR1 SGHTA and CDR2 FQGNSA come from the germline V gene. J lost 5 bases, V lost 5 bases, and 11 bases had no gene match. This chain's CDR3 is CASSLGLGGRETQYF. The CDR3 DNA is TGTGCCAGCAGCCTAGGGTTAGGGGGCCGTGAGACCCAGTACTTC.

This chain connects TRBV12-3 or TRBV12-4 to TRBJ1-2; D not resolved. The CDR3 length is 14 residues. V dropped 6 bases and J dropped 0 bases, with 11 bases sitting between them. CDR3 in DNA: TGTGCCAGCAGCCCCCGGAGTCCTAACTATGGCTACACCTTC. It yields the protein CASSPRSPNYGYTF.

This clonotype was seen repeatedly, ten times or more. The chain has TRBV7-8 and TRBJ2-1; D perhaps matches TRBD1 (6 bases). Germline assignment: CDR1 SGHVS and CDR2 FQNEAQ. The CDR3 length is 16 residues. Trimming shortened V by 5 bases and J by 4 bases, and 18 bases separated the two germline ends. The CDR3 DNA sequence: TGTGCCAGCAGCCGGAACAGGGTTGGAGGTTACAATGAGCAGTTCTTC. Translating it yields CASSRNRVGGYNEQFF.

The chain recombines TRBV7-9 with TRBJ2-3, with TRBD2 matching 8 bases. The germline CDR1 and CDR2 sequences are SEHNR and FQNEAQ (reference sequence). Trimming at V came to 6 bases and at J to 0 bases, leaving 14 bases not matched to a gene. The CDR3 has 18 residues. The CDR3 region has the DNA TGTGCCAGCAGTCTAAAAGCGGGAGCCTCGACTAGCACAGATACGCAGTATTTT. Amino acid sequence: CASSLKAGASTSTDTQYF.

The chain combines TRBV7-8 with TRBJ2-2, with no clear D. CDR3 length equals 16 residues. Germline CDR1 reads SGHVS; CDR2 reads FQNEAQ. Trimming stripped 6 bases from V and 3 bases from J, with 17 bases between. In DNA, the CDR3 is TGTGCCAGCAGGAAAGTTCGAACACCCTACACCGGGGAGCTGTTTTTT. This encodes CASRKVRTPYTGELFF. Together with reference TRBV7-8 and TRBJ2-2, the CDR3 gives the full variable domain: GAGVSQSPRYKVAKRGQDVALRCDPISGHVSLFWYQQALGQGPEFLTYFQNEAQLDKSGLPSDRFFAERPEGSVSTLKIQRTQQEDSAVYLCASRKVRTPYTGELFFGEGSRLTVL.

A few counts support this clonotype. The V gene is TRBV7-8, the J gene TRBJ2-1, with D perhaps TRBD1 or TRBD2 (5 bases each). Trimming removed 5 bases from V and 8 bases from J, with 16 bases in between. Germline CDR1 and CDR2: SGHVS and FQNEAQ. The CDR3 is made up of 14 amino acids. The CDR3 loop is CASSPGTVKYEQFF. In nucleotides, the CDR3 is TGTGCCAGCAGCCCCGGGACCGTAAAATATGAGCAGTTCTTC.

This clonotype was counted between two and nine times. J is TRBJ2-5 and V is TRBV7-2, with 13 nucleotides matching TRBD2. This CDR3 region has 13 residues. Per germline, CDR1 SGHTA and CDR2 FQGNSA. Trimming cost V 4 bases and J 9 bases; bases outside gene matches: 2. CDR3 in amino acids: CASSSGLAGAQYF. The CDR3, as DNA: TGTGCCAGCAGCTCAGGACTAGCGGGGGCCCAGTACTTC.

The chain uses TRBV14 and TRBJ1-1; D unresolved. The CDR3 has 15 amino acids. The V gene lost 2 bases and the J gene lost 1 base, with 11 bases spanning the gap. Germline lookup yields CDR1 SGHDN and CDR2 FVKESK. CDR3 sequence reads: CASSQFTLPNTEAFF. The CDR3 coding sequence is TGTGCCAGCAGCCAATTTACGCTCCCGAACACTGAAGCTTTCTTT.

With regard to this clonotype: A much larger clone lies one base from this, so it may be a read error. V gene TRBV7-8 combines with J gene TRBJ2-5, with 7 bases aligning to TRBD2. Germline assignment: CDR1 SGHVS and CDR2 FQNEAQ. Germline trimming cut 5 bases from V and 7 bases from J; bases unmatched to any gene: 13. The length of the CDR3 is 15 residues. CDR3 in DNA: TGTGCCAGCAGCGAATCAAGACTAGCTGGGGGGACCCAGTACTTC. It encodes CASSESRLAGGTQYF.

This clonotype was seen only a few times. The chain recombines TRBV12-3 or TRBV12-4 with TRBJ2-2; no firm D call. The CDR3 contains 13 residues. The V end was cut by 5 bases, the J end by 3 bases, with 7 bases between. The CDR3 is CASSPRYTGELFF. The CDR3 coding sequence is TGTGCCAGCAGTCCTAGGTACACCGGGGAGCTGTTTTTT.

Ten or more counts support this clonotype. CDR3 in amino acids: CASSSDREVGQPQHF. The CDR3 DNA sequence: TGTGCCAGCAGCTCGGACAGGGAAGTGGGTCAGCCCCAGCATTTT. J is TRBJ1-5 and V is TRBV7-2; 8 bases match TRBD1. The germline CDR1 and CDR2 sequences are SGHTA and FQGNSA. J gave up 6 bases and V 4 bases, and 8 bases lay outside the gene matches. This CDR3 region has 15 residues.